Many counts were recorded for the clone carrying this T cell receptor (beta chain). This record comes from a study of blood T cell repertoires in COVID-19. Trimming cost V 3 bases and J 6 bases, with 17 bases left between them. The CDR3 extends over 14 amino acids. Per the germline V gene, CDR1 is DFQATT and CDR2 is SNEGSKA (reference sequence). Original data processing: It was from reference gene primer amplification that nucleated cell counts were estimated. The method was immunoSEQ multiplex PCR; TCRdb's version includes in-frame clones alone and lacks a portion of them. V and J calls and clone size are as listed in that table; D and trimming were resolved from the DNA. The data show some 120,000 clones, with about three quarters seen just once and roughly 0.86% held by the top ten.

Sequenced: peripheral blood. The chain joins TRBV20-1 to TRBJ1-2, with D possibly TRBD1 on 6 matching bases. The receptor was derived from a human donor with acute or convalescent COVID-19. The donor label of this sample is uncertain. CDR3 sequence reads: CSASLQGISNGYTF. The CDR3 DNA reads as TGCAGTGCTAGTTTACAGGGTATAAGTAATGGCTACACCTTC.